This T cell receptor beta chain derives from a study of memory CD8 T cells in hepatitis C reinfection. For the study at large: A couple of donors resolved primary infection, then developed chronic reinfection. Late/post reinfection sampling occurred 12 to 24 weeks after detected reinfection.

The CDR3 spans 12 residues. Germline trimming cut 5 bases from V and 5 bases from J; bases unmatched to any gene: 3. Looked up from germline, CDR1 is PRHDT and CDR2 is FYEKMQ (reference sequence). The table came from immunoSEQ multiplex PCR; TCRdb's copy has only in-frame clones and leaves some out. Of about 50,000 clones listed, approximately 92% are singletons. This clone was observed a single time. Time point meaning: late/post reinfection, 12 to 24 weeks after detection. The sorted cells went straight to TCR sequencing with no prior in vitro expansion. The Montreal HEPCO cohort supplied donors who inject drugs. At all three reinfection time points, viable CD3+ CD8+ CD45RO- cells from a couple of donors served as controls.

This rearrangement joins TRBV13 to TRBJ2-7; 7 nucleotides line up with TRBD2. Specimen: naive CD8+ T cells sorted from blood. This receptor was obtained from a man younger than 35 with hepatitis C virus infection. CDR3 DNA: TGTGCCAGCAGCCGGACTAGTCACGAGCAGTACTTC. As protein: CASSRTSHEQYF.